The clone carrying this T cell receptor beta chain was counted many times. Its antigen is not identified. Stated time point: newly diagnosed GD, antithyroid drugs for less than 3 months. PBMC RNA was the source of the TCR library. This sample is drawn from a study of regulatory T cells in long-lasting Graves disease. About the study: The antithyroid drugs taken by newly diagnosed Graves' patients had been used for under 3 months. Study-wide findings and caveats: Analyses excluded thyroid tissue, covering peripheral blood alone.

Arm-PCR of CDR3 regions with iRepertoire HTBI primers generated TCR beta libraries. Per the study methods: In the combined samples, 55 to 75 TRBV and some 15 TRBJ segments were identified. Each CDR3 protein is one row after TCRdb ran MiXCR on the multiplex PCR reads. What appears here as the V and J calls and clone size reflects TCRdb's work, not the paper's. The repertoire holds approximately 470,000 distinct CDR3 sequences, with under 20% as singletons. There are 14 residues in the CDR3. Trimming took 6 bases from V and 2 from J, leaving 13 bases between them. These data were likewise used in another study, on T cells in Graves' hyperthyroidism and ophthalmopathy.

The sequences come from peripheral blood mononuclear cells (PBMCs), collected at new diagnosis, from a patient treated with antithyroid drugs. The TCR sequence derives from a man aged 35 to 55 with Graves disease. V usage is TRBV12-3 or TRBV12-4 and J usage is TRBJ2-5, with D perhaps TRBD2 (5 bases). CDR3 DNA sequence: TGTGCCAGCAGCTTGGCGGGCCGACAAGAGACCCAGTACTTC. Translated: CASSLAGRQETQYF.